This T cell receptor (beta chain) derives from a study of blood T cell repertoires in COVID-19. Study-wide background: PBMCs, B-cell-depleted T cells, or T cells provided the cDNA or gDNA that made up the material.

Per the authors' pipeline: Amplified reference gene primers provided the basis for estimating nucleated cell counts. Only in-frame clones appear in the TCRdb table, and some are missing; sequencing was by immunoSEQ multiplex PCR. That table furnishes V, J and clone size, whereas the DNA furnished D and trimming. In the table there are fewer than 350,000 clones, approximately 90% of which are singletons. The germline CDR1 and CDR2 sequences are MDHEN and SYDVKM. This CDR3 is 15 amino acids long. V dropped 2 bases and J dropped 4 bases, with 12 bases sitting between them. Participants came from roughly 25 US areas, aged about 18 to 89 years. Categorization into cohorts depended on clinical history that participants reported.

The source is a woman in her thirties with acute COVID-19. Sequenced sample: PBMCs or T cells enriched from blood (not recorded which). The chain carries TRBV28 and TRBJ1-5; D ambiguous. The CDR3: CASSLSGEGNQPQHF. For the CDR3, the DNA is TGTGCCAGCAGTTTAAGCGGGGAAGGGAATCAGCCCCAGCATTTT.